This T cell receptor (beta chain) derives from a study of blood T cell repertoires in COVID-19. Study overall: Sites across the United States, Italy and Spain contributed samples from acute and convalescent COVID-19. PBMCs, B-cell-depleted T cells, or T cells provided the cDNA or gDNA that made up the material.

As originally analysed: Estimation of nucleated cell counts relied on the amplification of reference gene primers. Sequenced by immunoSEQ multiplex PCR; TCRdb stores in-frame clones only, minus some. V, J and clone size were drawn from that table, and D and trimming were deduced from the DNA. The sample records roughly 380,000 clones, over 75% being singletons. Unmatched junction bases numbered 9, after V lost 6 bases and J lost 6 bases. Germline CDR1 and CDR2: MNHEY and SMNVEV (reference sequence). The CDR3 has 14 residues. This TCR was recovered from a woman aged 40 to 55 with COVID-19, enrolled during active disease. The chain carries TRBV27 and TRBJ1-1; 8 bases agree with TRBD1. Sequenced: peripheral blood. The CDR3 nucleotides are TGTGCCAGCAGGACTCAGGGGGCCTTGGCTGAAGCTTTCTTT. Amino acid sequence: CASRTQGALAEAFF.